The clone carrying this T cell receptor beta chain occurred many times. These data come from a study of neurological immune-mediated disorders. Germline assignment: CDR1 MNHNY and CDR2 SVGAGI (reference sequence). Trimming shortened V by 7 bases and J by 3 bases, and 17 bases separated the two germline ends. The CDR3 runs to 15 residues. TCRdb analysed the 5' RACE reads with MiXCR anew, one entry per CDR3 protein. The table includes more than 45,000 distinct CDR3 sequences, about an eighth detected once. The receptor was derived from a man in his 60s in good health. The V call is TRBV6-6, the J call TRBJ2-3; tentatively, D is TRBD2 (6 bases). The sequencing sample was made of PBMCs. The CDR3 DNA sequence: TGTGCCAGCATTAACTTCGGGGGATCTACAGATACGCAGTATTTT. It specifies CASINFGGSTDTQYF.